The clone carrying this TCR beta chain was detected only a few times. This same CDR3 is encoded by further DNA sequences in the sample. This CDR3 spans 14 amino acids. With V trimmed by 0 bases and J by 5 bases, 1 base remained unmatched. The germline gives CDR1 SGHDT, CDR2 YYEEEE. Some clones are missing from TCRdb's copy, which holds only in-frame ones; the method was immunoSEQ multiplex PCR. The table shows 100,000 or so clones, with 92% occurring only once. This specimen belongs to a study of T cell changes during pregnancy in multiple sclerosis. The genes are TRBV5-6 and TRBJ1-5, with 8 bases lining up with TRBD1. The source of this sequence is a female donor with multiple sclerosis, enrolled in a pregnancy study. The sample in question was peripheral blood, obtained after pregnancy. The CDR3 region is CASSLGQGYQPQHF. The CDR3 DNA is TGTGCCAGCAGCTTGGGACAGGGGTATCAGCCCCAGCATTTT.